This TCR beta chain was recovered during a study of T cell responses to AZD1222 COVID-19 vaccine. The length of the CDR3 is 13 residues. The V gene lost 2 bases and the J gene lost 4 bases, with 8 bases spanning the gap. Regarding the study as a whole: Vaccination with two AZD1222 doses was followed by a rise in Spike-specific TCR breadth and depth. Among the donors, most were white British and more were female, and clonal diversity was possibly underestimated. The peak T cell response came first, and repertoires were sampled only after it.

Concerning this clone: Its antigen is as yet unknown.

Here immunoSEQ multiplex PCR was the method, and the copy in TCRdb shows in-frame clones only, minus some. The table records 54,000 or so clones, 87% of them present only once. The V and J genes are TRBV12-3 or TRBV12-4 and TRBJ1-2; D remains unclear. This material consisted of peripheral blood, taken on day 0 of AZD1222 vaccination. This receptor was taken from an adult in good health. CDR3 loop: CASSLNGFYGYTF. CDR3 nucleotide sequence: TGTGCCAGCAGTTTAAACGGATTCTATGGCTACACCTTC.